This T cell receptor (beta chain) was obtained from a study of monozygotic twins with inflammatory bowel disease. Blood samples measuring roughly 2.6 ml were taken per donor. Comments on this clonotype: The antigen is undetermined.

Regarding the study as a whole: Lower sharing of clonotypes with other individuals was seen in IBD patients than in healthy twins. This was most marked in patients showing signs of disease activity.

TCRdb derives one entry per CDR3 protein from the 5' RACE reads, leaving out DNA. The clone table shows about 380,000 distinct CDR3 sequences, with the ten largest holding 2.5% to 3%. Germline V gene sequence: CDR1 LGHNA, CDR2 YSLEER. The CDR3 runs to 16 residues. This receptor was identified in a human donor with ulcerative colitis or Crohn's disease, or a healthy co-twin of an affected twin (not recorded which). The genes are TRBV4-3 and TRBJ1-1; no DNA is available, so the TRBD1 call from TCRdb remains unchecked. Sequenced sample: blood. CDR3: CASSHPERGRVTEAFF.